One sample yielded the 13 T cell receptor beta chains listed below, sequenced in a study of cytomegalovirus exposure and HLA in healthy donors. With 60 Vbeta and 13 Jbeta primers, the PCR was carried out. Repertoires were generated with immunoSEQ multiplex PCR, while TCRdb's copy carries only in-frame clones and drops some. Of about 120,000 clones listed, 79% are singletons. Specimen: PBMCs. All receptors come from a man aged 25 to 40 in good health and CMV-seropositive.

This chain uses TRBV6-5 with TRBJ1-2, with D possibly matching TRBD1 (6 bases). The germline gives CDR1 MNHEY, CDR2 SVGAGI. Trimming shortened V by 2 bases and J by 8 bases, and 21 bases separated the two germline ends. This CDR3 spans 16 amino acids. As DNA, the CDR3 is TGTGCCAGCAGTTACGGGAGGGGGTGGGATGTCAGGGGCTACACCTTC. Encoded protein: CASSYGRGWDVRGYTF.

The CDR3 sequence: CASSRTGNNQPQHF. The CDR3 coding sequence is TGTGCCAGCAGTAGAACGGGAAACAATCAGCCCCAGCATTTT. The V gene is TRBV25-1, the J gene TRBJ1-5; D is unresolved. Deletions cut 5 bases from V and 3 bases from J, with 11 bases between. Germline-derived CDR1 and CDR2 are MGHDK and SYGVNS. This CDR3 is built from 14 residues.

The chain is built from TRBV27 and TRBJ2-3, with D hard to call. Looked up from germline, CDR1 is MNHEY and CDR2 is SMNVEV (reference sequence). The CDR3 runs 16 residues. Trimming stripped 3 bases from V and 0 bases from J, with 13 bases between. CDR3 in amino acids: CASSFRRSSSTDTQYF. The CDR3 DNA is TGTGCCAGCAGTTTTAGGAGATCTTCAAGCACAGATACGCAGTATTTT.

The gene calls are TRBV5-8 and TRBJ1-2; D is uncertain. This CDR3 spans 14 amino acids. Germline CDR1 and CDR2: SGHTS and YDEGEE. V was pared by 0 bases and J by 2 bases, with 8 bases between. The CDR3 DNA follows: TGTGCCAGCAGCTTGGGTACGGTAAACTATGGCTACACCTTC. The encoded protein is CASSLGTVNYGYTF.

The chain uses TRBV4-2 and TRBJ2-7; 8 bases fit TRBD1. This CDR3 spans 16 amino acids. The trim removed 1 base at V and 5 bases at J, leaving 10 bases unmatched. CDR1 and CDR2 from the germline V gene are LGHNA and YNFKEQ. Written as DNA, the CDR3 is TGTGCCAGCAGCCAAGCGGGACAGGCCGCGGTCCACGAGCAGTACTTC. Its protein is CASSQAGQAAVHEQYF.

The genes are TRBV5-6 and TRBJ2-3; 9 positions agree with TRBD1. The V segment lost 3 bases and the J segment 5 bases; nucleotides outside the gene matches: 4. Germline loops: CDR1 SGHDT, CDR2 YYEEEE. The CDR3 extends over 14 amino acids. CDR3 in amino acids: CASSSDRGGDTQYF. The CDR3 region has the DNA TGTGCCAGCAGCTCGGACAGGGGCGGAGATACGCAGTATTTT.

The chain recombines TRBV11-2 with TRBJ1-2, with D uncertain. This CDR3 is 14 amino acids long. Trimming took off 1 base at V and 3 bases at J, with 9 bases between the two ends. Germline CDR1 SGHAT, CDR2 FQNNGV. Here the CDR3 reads CASSLGTGYYGYTF. Written as DNA, the CDR3 is TGTGCCAGCAGCTTAGGTACCGGGTACTATGGCTACACCTTC.

The chain carries TRBV6-5 and TRBJ1-1; no clear D. V dropped 2 bases and J dropped 6 bases, with 10 bases sitting between them. CDR1 and CDR2 (germline): MNHEY, SVGAGI. This CDR3 has 13 residues. For the CDR3, the DNA is TGTGCCAGCAGTTACGCGGGGATCGCTGAAGCTTTCTTT. Translated, it gives CASSYAGIAEAFF.

The chain links TRBV18 to TRBJ2-5; the D gene is possibly TRBD1 (6 bases). The V gene lost 0 bases and the J gene lost 3 bases, with 11 bases spanning the gap. The CDR3 spans 15 residues. The germline V gene has CDR1 KGHSH and CDR2 LQKENI. The chain's CDR3 is CASSPPESGEETQYF. CDR3 coding DNA: TGTGCCAGCTCACCACCGGAATCAGGGGAAGAGACCCAGTACTTC.

This chain joins TRBV4-1 and TRBJ2-1, with TRBD1 identical over 8 bases. The CDR3 covers 15 residues. CDR1 is MGHRA and CDR2 is YSYEKL in the germline V gene. The J segment lost 6 bases and the V segment lost 0 bases, leaving 4 bases of the junction unmatched. The CDR3 bases are TGCGCCAGCAGCCAAGACGTAACAGGGGGCAATGAGCAGTTCTTC. As protein: CASSQDVTGGNEQFF.

V usage is TRBV4-3 and J usage is TRBJ2-1, with 8 bases fitting TRBD2. The length of the CDR3 is 13 residues. From germline, CDR1 is LGHNA and CDR2 YSLEER. V lost 4 bases, J lost 9 bases, and 5 bases stayed unmatched. The CDR3 sequence: CASSRRLATEQFF. CDR3 nucleotide sequence: TGCGCCAGCAGCCGCCGACTAGCGACTGAGCAGTTCTTC.

V is TRBV5-1 and J is TRBJ2-3; tentative D call: TRBD2 (5 bases). Germline CDR1 and CDR2: SGHRS and YFSETQ. V was cut by 4 bases and J by 4 bases, with 13 bases left in between. This CDR3 contains 14 residues. CDR3 sequence: CASSRSLGSDTQYF. As DNA, the CDR3 is TGCGCCAGCAGCCGATCACTAGGATCAGATACGCAGTATTTT.

As regards this clone: This same CDR3 is encoded by further DNA sequences in the sample. The gene calls are TRBV7-6 and TRBJ1-5, with 7 bases matching TRBD1. Trimming cost V 0 bases and J 6 bases; bases outside gene matches: 2. Germline V gene data show CDR1 as SGHVS and CDR2 as FNYEAQ. CDR3 length: 14 amino acids. CDR3 in amino acids: CASSLAQGGQPQHF. CDR3 nucleotide sequence: TGTGCCAGCAGCTTAGCGCAGGGGGGTCAGCCCCAGCATTTT.